This TCR beta chain was found in a study of blood T cells in healthy people across ages. The CDR3 totals 15 residues. The germline gives CDR1 SEHNR, CDR2 FQNEAQ (reference sequence). Trimming cost V 5 bases and J 5 bases, with 18 bases left between them. A J-beta primer mix and a sample-barcoded 5' primer were used in a second PCR of roughly 6 to 12 cycles. Each CDR3 protein is one row after TCRdb ran MiXCR on the 5' RACE reads. Of 550,000 to 650,000 distinct CDR3 sequences listed, about 25% are singletons. This sample was shared with a second study, whose subject was T cells of mothers and their children.

The sequence derives from a boy younger than 10 in good health. V is TRBV7-9 and J is TRBJ2-5; D is perhaps TRBD1 or TRBD2 (5 bases each). Source material: blood. The CDR3 DNA reads as TGTGCCAGCAGCCCCAAGAGGGGACGGTCGGAGACCCAGTACTTC. This gives the protein CASSPKRGRSETQYF.